This entry features one T cell receptor (beta chain) sequence. This sample is part of a study of technical replicates of blood from several donors. This CDR3 comprises 17 residues. CDR1 and CDR2 (germline): SGHDN, FVKESK. Trimming removed 0 bases from V and 5 bases from J; junction bases left unmatched: 9. Clones were sequenced by immunoSEQ multiplex PCR, and TCRdb holds only the in-frame ones, with some missing. The table shows 50,000 to 70,000 clones, with about 95% occurring only once. Sequenced sample: PBMCs. This receptor was obtained from a human donor in good health. Some clones in this sample may be carry-over from other donors' samples. V usage is TRBV14 and J usage is TRBJ2-2; 7 bases are shared with TRBD1. This CDR3 reads CASSQDRKGGRTGELFF. In DNA, the CDR3 is TGTGCCAGCAGCCAAGATCGAAAAGGGGGCCGGACCGGGGAGCTGTTTTTT.